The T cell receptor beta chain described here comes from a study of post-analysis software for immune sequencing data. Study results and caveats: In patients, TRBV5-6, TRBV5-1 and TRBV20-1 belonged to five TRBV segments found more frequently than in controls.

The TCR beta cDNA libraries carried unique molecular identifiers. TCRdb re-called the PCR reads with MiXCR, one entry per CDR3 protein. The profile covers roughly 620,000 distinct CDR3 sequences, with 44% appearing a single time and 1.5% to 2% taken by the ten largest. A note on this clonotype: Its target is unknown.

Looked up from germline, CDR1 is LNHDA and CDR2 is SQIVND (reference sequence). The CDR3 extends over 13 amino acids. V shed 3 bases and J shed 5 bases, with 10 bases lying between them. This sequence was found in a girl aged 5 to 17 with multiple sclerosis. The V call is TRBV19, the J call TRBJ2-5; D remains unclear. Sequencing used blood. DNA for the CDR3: TGTGCCAGTAGTATCCGGGTAAGGGAGACCCAGTACTTC. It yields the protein CASSIRVRETQYF.